This T cell receptor (beta chain) was found in a study of somatic mutations in cytotoxic T cells in rheumatoid arthritis. Looking at the study overall: Nearly 100% purity was obtained when some V beta antibody-stained T-cell populations were flow-sorted; these included V beta1+ cells sequenced for TCRB.

Study-wide points: Unknown were the antigen targets of the expanded CD8+ clones. Within the rheumatoid arthritis patients, CD8+ clonality went up as age increased (Spearman r ~ 0.47). The same was not true of the healthy controls.

V lost 6 bases and J lost 3, with 12 bases in between. This CDR3 contains 13 residues. Germline V lookup: CDR1 ENHRY, CDR2 SYGVKD. Once isolated by positive magnetic bead selection, the CD4+ and CD8+ cells had their purity checked by flow cytometry. Data came from immunoSEQ multiplex PCR; TCRdb stores just in-frame clones and leaves some out. The sample yields approximately 20,000 clones, about 86% seen once. In the case of this clone: The antigen remains undetermined.

This TCR came from a man aged 35-49 years in good health. The material sequenced was CD8+ T cells sorted from blood. The rearrangement links TRBV10-3 to TRBJ2-7; D may be TRBD1 (6 bases). The CDR3 bases are TGTGCCATCAGAAGGGACACCAACTACGAGCAGTACTTC. Protein sequence: CAIRRDTNYEQYF.